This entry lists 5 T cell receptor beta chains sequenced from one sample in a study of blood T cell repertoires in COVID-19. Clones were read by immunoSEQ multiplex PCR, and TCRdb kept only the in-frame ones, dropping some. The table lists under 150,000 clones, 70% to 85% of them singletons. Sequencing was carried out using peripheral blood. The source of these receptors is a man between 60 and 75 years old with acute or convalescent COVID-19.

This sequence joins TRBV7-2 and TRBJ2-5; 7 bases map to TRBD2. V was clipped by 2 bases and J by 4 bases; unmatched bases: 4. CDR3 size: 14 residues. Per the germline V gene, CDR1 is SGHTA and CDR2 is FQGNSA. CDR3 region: CASSLWDYRETQYF. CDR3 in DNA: TGTGCCAGCAGCTTATGGGACTACAGAGAGACCCAGTACTTC.

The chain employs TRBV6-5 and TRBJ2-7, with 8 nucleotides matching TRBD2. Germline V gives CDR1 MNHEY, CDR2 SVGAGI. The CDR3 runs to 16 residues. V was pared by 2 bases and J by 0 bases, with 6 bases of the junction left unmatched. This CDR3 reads CASSYQSSGSSYEQYF. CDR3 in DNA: TGTGCCAGCAGTTACCAGTCCAGCGGGAGCTCCTACGAGCAGTACTTC.

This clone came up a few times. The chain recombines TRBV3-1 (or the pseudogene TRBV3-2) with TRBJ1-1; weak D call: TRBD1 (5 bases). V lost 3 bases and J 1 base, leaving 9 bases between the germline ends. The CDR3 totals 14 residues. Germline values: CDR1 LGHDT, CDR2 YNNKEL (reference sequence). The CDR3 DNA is TGTGCCAGCAGCCATAGACAGACGAACACTGAAGCTTTCTTT. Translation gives CASSHRQTNTEAFF.

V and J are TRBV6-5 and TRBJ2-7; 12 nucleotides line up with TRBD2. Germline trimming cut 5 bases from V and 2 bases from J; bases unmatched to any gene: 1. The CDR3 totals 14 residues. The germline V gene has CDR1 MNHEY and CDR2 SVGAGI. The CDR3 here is CASSRTSGTYEQYF. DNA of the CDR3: TGTGCCAGCAGTCGGACTAGCGGGACCTACGAGCAGTACTTC.

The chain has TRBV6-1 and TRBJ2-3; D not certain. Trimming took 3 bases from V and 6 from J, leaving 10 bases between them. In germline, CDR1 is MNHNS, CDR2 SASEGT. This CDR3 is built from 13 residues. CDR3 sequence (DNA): TGTGCCAGCAGTGACGCGCTTTTCGATACGCAGTATTTT. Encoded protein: CASSDALFDTQYF.